Presented here are 23 T cell receptor beta chains from one specimen sequenced in a study of T-cell memory formation after mild COVID-19. TCRdb itself ran the 5' RACE reads through MiXCR, one entry per CDR3 protein. The sample includes 120,000 to 150,000 distinct CDR3 sequences, 15% to 20% seen only once; the top ten take over 2%. Material: PBMCs or a T cell subset sorted from them (not recorded which). The receptors were gathered from an adult woman who had mild COVID-19 (a few samples of this study predate the infection). Cell type and time point are not known.

This rearrangement joins TRBV24-1 to TRBJ1-4; TRBD1 matches at 8 bases. The CDR3 is 15 residues long. Trimming took 3 bases from V and 8 from J; bases not matched to a gene: 7. Germline CDR1 reads KGHDR; CDR2 reads SFDVKD. As DNA, the CDR3 is TGTGCCACCAGTGATCCAGGGGGCAGGGAAGAAAAACTGTTTTTT. Translated, it gives CATSDPGGREEKLFF.

This clonotype was seen more than once but under ten times. The rearrangement uses TRBV10-3 and TRBJ1-6, with D tentatively TRBD1 (5 bases). The V and J ends lost 6 bases and 5 bases respectively, with 8 bases between them. CDR3 length: 13 residues. The germline V gene has CDR1 ENHRY and CDR2 SYGVKD. The DNA of the CDR3 is TGTGCCATCAGGACGGGGGATAATTCACCCCTCCACTTT. It specifies CAIRTGDNSPLHF.

This clonotype has just a few counts. The genes are TRBV5-6 and TRBJ2-2, with 7 bases matching TRBD2. Germline loops: CDR1 SGHDT, CDR2 YYEEEE. CDR3 length: 14 amino acids. Losses at the gene ends were 4 bases for V and 1 base for J; bases not matched to a gene: 1. The CDR3 loop reads CASSTGGNTGELFF. The CDR3 coding sequence is TGTGCCAGCAGCACGGGGGGGAACACCGGGGAGCTGTTTTTT.

This clonotype was detected only once. The chain recombines TRBV5-1 with TRBJ1-1, with TRBD1 matching 12 bases. The CDR3 runs 17 residues. Per germline, CDR1 SGHRS and CDR2 YFSETQ. With V trimmed by 1 base and J by 4 bases, 8 bases remained unmatched. The CDR3 here is CASSLLGQGALRTEAFF. The CDR3 DNA follows: TGCGCCAGCAGCTTGTTGGGACAGGGGGCATTACGCACTGAAGCTTTCTTT.

The chain recombines TRBV3-1 with TRBJ1-1; 8 nucleotides line up with TRBD1. V shed 4 bases and J 6 bases; nucleotides not matched to a gene: 13. CDR1 LGHDT and CDR2 YNNKEL come from the germline V gene (reference sequence). The length of the CDR3 is 16 residues. DNA of the CDR3: TGTGCCAGCAGCCCGTCCGACAGGGGCGGGGCGGCTGAAGCTTTCTTT. Protein: CASSPSDRGGAAEAFF. The complete variable domain, with remaining parts taken from reference TRBV3-1 and TRBJ1-1, reads DTAVSQTPKYLVTQMGNDKSIKCEQNLGHDTMYWYKQDSKKFLKIMFSYNNKELIINETVPNRFSPKSPDKAHLNLHINSLELGDSAVYFCASSPSDRGGAAEAFFGQGTRLTVV.

The chain uses TRBV12-3 or TRBV12-4 and TRBJ1-1; D is unresolved. CDR3 size: 12 residues. With 3 bases removed from V and 4 bases from J, the gap between germline ends came to 6 bases. The CDR3 protein is CASSLWGTEAFF. As DNA, the CDR3 is TGTGCCAGCAGTTTGTGGGGCACTGAAGCTTTCTTT.

This clonotype appeared a few times. V gene TRBV7-9 combines with J gene TRBJ1-1; D may be TRBD1 (5 bases). The germline V gene has CDR1 SEHNR and CDR2 FQNEAQ (reference sequence). V gave up 2 bases and J gave up 4 bases, with 14 bases separating them. There are 15 residues in the CDR3. DNA for the CDR3: TGTGCCAGCAGCTTAAGGGCAGGGAGAGGCACTGAAGCTTTCTTT. Translated, it gives CASSLRAGRGTEAFF.

The chain carries TRBV3-1 and TRBJ1-6, with 8 positions matching TRBD1. The CDR3 contains 15 residues. V lost 5 bases to trimming and J lost 9 bases; unmatched junction nucleotides: 9. Germline V lookup: CDR1 LGHDT, CDR2 YNNKEL (reference sequence). The CDR3 protein is CASSELGQGGSPLHF. In DNA form, the CDR3 reads TGTGCCAGCAGCGAGCTTGGACAGGGCGGTTCACCCCTCCACTTT.

This clonotype was found a few times. The chain combines TRBV7-8 with TRBJ1-1, with D possibly being TRBD1 (5 bases). Germline CDR1 and CDR2: SGHVS and FQNEAQ. The CDR3 loop spans 16 amino acids. Trimming removed 1 base at V and 4 bases at J, with 16 bases between. CDR3 amino acids: CASSLVGPPRSTEAFF. DNA of the CDR3: TGTGCCAGCAGCTTAGTGGGACCGCCGAGGAGCACTGAAGCTTTCTTT. Drawing the rest from reference TRBV7-8 and TRBJ1-1, the complete variable domain is GAGVSQSPRYKVAKRGQDVALRCDPISGHVSLFWYQQALGQGPEFLTYFQNEAQLDKSGLPSDRFFAERPEGSVSTLKIQRTQQEDSAVYLCASSLVGPPRSTEAFFGQGTRLTVV.

In DNA form, the CDR3 reads TGTGCCAGCAGCCCATGGACTAGCGGGGGGAAAGAGCAGTTCTTC. It translates to CASSPWTSGGKEQFF. The rearrangement uses TRBV7-6 and TRBJ2-1; 14 nucleotides align to TRBD2. Germline lookup yields CDR1 SGHVS and CDR2 FNYEAQ. V gave up 5 bases and J gave up 10 bases; unmatched junction bases: 7. The CDR3 length is 15 residues.

This clonotype was detected only a few times. The CDR3 region has the DNA TGTGCCACCAGCAGAGGACCCCCGGACTCCTACGAGCAGTACTTC. Translating gives CATSRGPPDSYEQYF. The V call is TRBV15, the J call TRBJ2-7; D remains ambiguous. The CDR3 is made up of 15 amino acids. Germline V gene sequence: CDR1 LNHNV, CDR2 YYDKDF (reference sequence). The V end lost 1 base, the J end lost 0 bases, and 10 bases lay between the germline ends.

This clonotype was seen ten or more times. The chain has TRBV6-5 and TRBJ2-3, with D maybe TRBD2 (7 bases). Germline CDR1 reads MNHEY; CDR2 reads SVGAGI. Trimming stripped 7 bases from V and 5 bases from J, with 25 bases between. This CDR3 has 17 amino acids. CDR3 protein: CASKGQGRVGSRDTQYF. CDR3 nucleotides: TGTGCCAGCAAAGGCCAGGGGAGGGTAGGGTCCAGAGATACGCAGTATTTT.

In this sample, this clonotype turned up a few times. This rearrangement joins TRBV7-9 to TRBJ2-1, with TRBD2 matching 10 bases. CDR1 is SEHNR and CDR2 is FQNEAQ in the germline V gene (reference sequence). V gave up 5 bases and J gave up 0 bases; unmatched junction bases: 13. The CDR3 sequence is 19 residues long. CDR3 DNA sequence: TGTGCCAGCAGCCCGAGTGGCGCTAGCGGGAGCGGCTCCTACAATGAGCAGTTCTTC. Protein: CASSPSGASGSGSYNEQFF.

The chain recombines TRBV7-2 with TRBJ2-2; TRBD2 agrees at 8 bases. Germline V gene lookup returns CDR1 SGHTA and CDR2 FQGNSA. The CDR3 contains 15 residues. V lost 5 bases and J lost 8; bases outside the gene matches: 10. The CDR3 DNA is TGTGCCAGCAGCCCTCTCAGGCGGGAGGCGGGGGAGCTGTTTTTT. This gives the protein CASSPLRREAGELFF.

The chain combines TRBV5-1 with TRBJ2-2; D perhaps matches TRBD1 (5 bases). Germline CDR1 and CDR2: SGHRS and YFSETQ. The CDR3 spans 12 residues. V dropped 3 bases and J dropped 8 bases, with 8 bases sitting between them. The CDR3 bases are TGCGCCAGCAGCTGGAACAGGGGGGAGCTGTTTTTT. Protein: CASSWNRGELFF.

This clonotype was detected only a few times. The J gene is TRBJ1-5, the V gene TRBV6-5; D perhaps matches TRBD1 (5 bases). The CDR3 contains 14 residues. V lost 11 bases, J lost 2 bases, and 16 bases lay in between. CDR1 MNHEY and CDR2 SVGAGI come from the germline V gene. This CDR3 is CAAGRGGGNQPQHF. In DNA form, the CDR3 reads TGTGCCGCTGGGAGGGGAGGCGGCAATCAGCCCCAGCATTTT.

This clonotype appeared once. The rearrangement joins TRBV28 to TRBJ2-1; the match to TRBD1 covers 8 bases. The germline CDR1 and CDR2 sequences are MDHEN and SYDVKM. The CDR3 length is 14 residues. J was trimmed by 8 bases and V by 7 bases; bases with no gene match: 10. The CDR3 DNA is TGTGCCAGCAAATCAGGGGGCGAGTACGATGAGCAGTTCTTC. Translating it yields CASKSGGEYDEQFF. Full variable domain (outside the CDR3, taken from reference TRBV28 and TRBJ2-1): DVKVTQSSRYLVKRTGEKVFLECVQDMDHENMFWYRQDPGLGLRLIYFSYDVKMKEKGDIPEGYSVSREKKERFSLILESASTNQTSMYLCASKSGGEYDEQFFGPGTRLTVL.

This clonotype occurred a few times. The V call is TRBV7-9, the J call TRBJ2-7, with 13 bases aligning to TRBD2. Germline-derived CDR1 and CDR2 are SEHNR and FQNEAQ (reference sequence). V shed 5 bases, J shed 0 bases, and the junction held 10 bases outside the gene matches. CDR3 size: 18 residues. CDR3 loop: CASSGGTSGVISSYEQYF. DNA of the CDR3: TGTGCCAGCAGCGGGGGGACTAGCGGGGTTATTAGCTCCTACGAGCAGTACTTC.

This clonotype was observed a handful of times. This rearrangement joins TRBV10-3 to TRBJ2-7, with TRBD2 matching 13 bases. The CDR3 length is 15 residues. The V gene's germline CDR1 is ENHRY and CDR2 SYGVKD. After removal of 4 bases from V and 6 bases from J, the junction contained 6 bases not matched to a gene. As DNA, the CDR3 is TGTGCCATCAGTGGGACTAGCGGGAGAACGGGCGAGCAGTACTTC. Amino acids: CAISGTSGRTGEQYF.

This clonotype was found a few times. The rearrangement uses TRBV19 and TRBJ2-7; possible D gene TRBD2, 5 bases. Trimming removed 5 bases from V and 6 bases from J, with 14 bases in between. The germline V gene has CDR1 LNHDA and CDR2 SQIVND (reference sequence). The CDR3 has 13 amino acids. CDR3 loop: CASSRGSYGEQYF. The CDR3, as DNA: TGTGCCAGTAGTCGCGGGTCCTACGGCGAGCAGTACTTC.

This clonotype was counted ten times or more. J is TRBJ2-7 and V is TRBV29-1; 10 bases are shared with TRBD2. The CDR3 sequence is 13 residues long. J was trimmed by 3 bases and V by 7 bases; bases with no gene match: 6. Germline assignment: CDR1 SQVTM and CDR2 ANQGSEA. CDR3 nucleotide sequence: TGCAGCGCTGCTAGGACTAGCGGCTACGAGCAGTACTTC. Protein: CSAARTSGYEQYF.

The table lists this clonotype with a few counts. The gene calls are TRBV5-1 and TRBJ2-1, with TRBD1 identical over 8 bases. CDR1 SGHRS and CDR2 YFSETQ come from the germline V gene. Trimming cost V 0 bases and J 10 bases; bases outside gene matches: 6. The length of the CDR3 is 14 residues. The DNA of the CDR3 is TGCGCCAGCAGCTTGGCGCAGGGGGCAGGGGAGCAGTTCTTC. This gives the protein CASSLAQGAGEQFF.

The sample holds a few counts of this clonotype. The chain employs TRBV5-5 and TRBJ2-1; 8 bases match TRBD1. Losses at the gene ends were 0 bases for V and 7 bases for J; bases not matched to a gene: 6. Looked up from germline, CDR1 is SGHKS and CDR2 is YYEKEE (reference sequence). The length of the CDR3 is 15 residues. This CDR3 reads CASSLDVWTGNEQFF. Written as DNA, the CDR3 is TGTGCCAGCAGCTTGGACGTTTGGACAGGGAATGAGCAGTTCTTC.